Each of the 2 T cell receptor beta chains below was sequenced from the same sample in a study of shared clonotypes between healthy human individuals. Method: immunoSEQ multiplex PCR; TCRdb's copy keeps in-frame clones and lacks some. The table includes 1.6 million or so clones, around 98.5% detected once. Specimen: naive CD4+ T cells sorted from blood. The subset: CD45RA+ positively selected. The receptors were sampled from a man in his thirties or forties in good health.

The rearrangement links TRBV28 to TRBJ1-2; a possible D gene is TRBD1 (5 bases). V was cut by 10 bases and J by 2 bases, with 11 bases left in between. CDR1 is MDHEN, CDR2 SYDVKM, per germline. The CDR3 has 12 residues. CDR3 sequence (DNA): TGTGCCACCCGAAGGGACAACTATGGCTACACCTTC. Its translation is CATRRDNYGYTF.

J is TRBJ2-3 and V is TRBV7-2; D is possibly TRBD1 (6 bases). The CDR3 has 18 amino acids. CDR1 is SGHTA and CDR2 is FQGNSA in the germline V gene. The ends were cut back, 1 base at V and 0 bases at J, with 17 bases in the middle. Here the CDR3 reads CASSLVVTYGGSTDTQYF. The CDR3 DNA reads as TGTGCCAGCAGCTTAGTGGTGACTTATGGGGGCAGCACAGATACGCAGTATTTT.